Listed below are T cell receptor beta chains from one sample, sequenced in a study of T cells after yellow fever vaccination. Each CDR3 protein gets one entry after TCRdb re-called the 5' RACE reads with MiXCR. The sample holds hundreds of thousands of distinct CDR3 sequences, about 12% seen once. This sample comprised PBMCs, obtained on the day of the yellow fever booster vaccination. The receptors were gathered from a man in his thirties or forties who received the YFV17D yellow fever vaccine. The CDR3 runs from the conserved cysteine through the conserved F or W. Each record gives: D gene, V gene, clone size, J gene, CDR3 DNA, CDR3 protein. A D gene is named only where the DNA matches it firmly. Not every row has a clone size; where given, it reads once, few, many or a size class.

TRBD2	TRBV12-5	NA	TRBJ2-1	TGTGCTAGTGGTTGGAGTTCCGGCGGGAGGTATAATGAGCAGTTCTTC	CASGWSSGGRYNEQFF
NA	TRBV15	NA	TRBJ1-2	TGTGCCACCAGCAGAGATTTAGCGGACTTAAGATATGGCTACACCTTC	CATSRDLADLRYGYTF
TRBD2	TRBV9	few	TRBJ2-2	TGTGCCAGCAGAAGGTGGACTAGCGGTACCGGGGAGCTGTTTTTT	CASRRWTSGTGELFF
NA	TRBV27	NA	TRBJ1-1	TGTGCCAGCCCGGGGGAGGCCCCGGGGACTGAAGCTTTCTTT	CASPGEAPGTEAFF
TRBD1	TRBV7-2	NA	TRBJ2-7	TGTGCCAGCAGCTTAGCCGGGACAGCCTACTACGAGCAGTACTTC	CASSLAGTAYYEQYF
TRBD2	TRBV9	few	TRBJ2-7	TGTGCCAGCAGCGTAGGACTAGCGCGGACCTACGAGCAGTACTTC	CASSVGLARTYEQYF
NA	TRBV20-1	few	TRBJ1-4	TGCAGTGCTCGCCGTGGAGCCTCTAATGAAAAACTGTTTTTT	CSARRGASNEKLFF
NA	TRBV4-3	NA	TRBJ2-2	TGCGCCAGCAGCCACCGGACGGAGACCCGGGGCACCGGGGAGCTGTTTTTT	CASSHRTETRGTGELFF
NA	TRBV6-2/TRBV6-3	NA	TRBJ2-6	TGTGCCAGCAGTTATGTAGGCCCCAGCTCCCGGTCTGGGGCCAACGTCCTGACTTTC	CASSYVGPSSRSGANVLTF
TRBD2	TRBV5-1	NA	TRBJ2-7	TGCGCCAGCAGCTACTCAGCGGGGTTCTCCTACGAGCAGTACTTC	CASSYSAGFSYEQYF
NA	TRBV7-9	few	TRBJ1-1	TGTGCCAGCAGCTTAATTACTGGGAACACTGAAGCTTTCTTT	CASSLITGNTEAFF
TRBD1	TRBV6-6	NA	TRBJ2-1	TGTGCCAGCAATAGACAGGGCGATGAGCAGTTCTTC	CASNRQGDEQFF
NA	TRBV5-1	NA	TRBJ2-1	TGCGCCAGCAGCTTGTTTTCGGAGGAAGATGAGCAGTTCTTC	CASSLFSEEDEQFF
NA	TRBV27	many	TRBJ2-1	TGTGCCAGCAGACTAGCTAGGAACACCTTCAATGAGCAGTTCTTC	CASRLARNTFNEQFF
TRBD1	TRBV20-1	few	TRBJ1-5	TGCAGTGCTAGGGGACAGGGCAGTCAGCCCCAGCATTTT	CSARGQGSQPQHF
NA	TRBV6-5	NA	TRBJ1-5	TGTGCCAGCAGTTACTCGGGGGCTCAGCCCCAGCATTTT	CASSYSGAQPQHF
NA	TRBV5-4	NA	TRBJ2-7	TGTGCCAGCAGCCGAATCGATAGATCCCCCTACGAGCAGTACTTC	CASSRIDRSPYEQYF
TRBD2	TRBV29-1	NA	TRBJ2-1	TGCAGCCTCGGGGAGGGGCTAGGAGGTGAGCAGTTCTTC	CSLGEGLGGEQFF
NA	TRBV12-3/TRBV12-4	NA	TRBJ1-4	TGTGCCAGCGGAAACGAAAAACTGTTTTTT	CASGNEKLFF
TRBD1	TRBV15	many	TRBJ2-7	TGTGCCACCACCCCACCTAACAGGGGTTTAATAGACGAGCAGTACTTC	CATTPPNRGLIDEQYF
TRBD2	TRBV20-1	few	TRBJ2-3	TGCAGTGCTAGAGATATCGGGGGGGCTAGGGCAGATACGCAGTATTTT	CSARDIGGARADTQYF
TRBD2	TRBV7-2	NA	TRBJ2-7	TGTGCCAGCAGCCGAGCGGGAGAAAGTCGCGAGCAGTACTTC	CASSRAGESREQYF
TRBD2	TRBV4-3	NA	TRBJ2-1	TGCGCCAGCAGTCAACTAGCGGGAGGGAGCGATGAGCAGTTCTTC	CASSQLAGGSDEQFF
NA	TRBV29-1	few	TRBJ2-3	TGCAGCGTTGAAGCCTTTCTCACAGATACGCAGTATTTT	CSVEAFLTDTQYF
NA	TRBV4-2	NA	TRBJ2-2	TGTGCCAGCAGCCAAGAGGTCAGGGGTACCGGGGAGCTGTTTTTT	CASSQEVRGTGELFF
NA	TRBV6-1	few	TRBJ2-4	TGTGCCAGCAGTCCCGTCGGGGCCAAAAACATTCAGTACTTC	CASSPVGAKNIQYF
NA	TRBV14	few	TRBJ2-3	TGTGCCAGCAGCCAAGGGGATTATTCGGTGACGCAGTATTTT	CASSQGDYSVTQYF
NA	TRBV10-3	NA	TRBJ2-2	TGTGCCATCAGCGAAACCAGAGACTCCCTCAGAACCGGGGAGCTGTTTTTT	CAISETRDSLRTGELFF
NA	TRBV7-2	few	TRBJ2-4	TGTGCCAGCAGCTTAGTCGGAAAAGCAAACATTCAGTACTTC	CASSLVGKANIQYF
TRBD1	TRBV4-3	NA	TRBJ1-3	TGCGCCAGCAGCCAACTCGGACAGGCTGGAAACACCATATATTTT	CASSQLGQAGNTIYF
TRBD2	TRBV20-1	NA	TRBJ2-7	TGCTGCGCTAGACGGACTAGCGGGGGGGTTTCCTACGAGCAGTACTTC	CCARRTSGGVSYEQYF
NA	TRBV27	NA	TRBJ2-7	TGTGCCAGCAGTGCCGGGGAGGCCGAGCAGTACTTC	CASSAGEAEQYF
NA	TRBV21-1	few	TRBJ2-1	TGTGCCAGCAGCAAGATTCCAACGTCGGTTACGTACAATGAGCAGTTCTTC	CASSKIPTSVTYNEQFF
NA	TRBV5-1	NA	TRBJ2-3	TGCGCCAGCAGCTTGGAGTTAGCGGAAAAGGGAGATACGCAGTATTTT	CASSLELAEKGDTQYF
TRBD1	TRBV19	NA	TRBJ2-7	TGTGCCAGTAGAGCCTCCGGGACAGGGGGTATCAACGAGCAGTACTTC	CASRASGTGGINEQYF
NA	TRBV7-2	NA	TRBJ2-1	TGTGCCAGCAGCTCTGGGGGGGACAGGTACAATGAGCAGTTCTTC	CASSSGGDRYNEQFF
NA	TRBV29-1	NA	TRBJ1-1	TGCAGCGTTGAAGGGGTGCACATGAACACTGAAGCTTTCTTT	CSVEGVHMNTEAFF
TRBD1	TRBV12-3/TRBV12-4	NA	TRBJ1-5	TGTGCCAGCAGTCCCCAGACAGGGAAGCAGCCCCAGCATTTT	CASSPQTGKQPQHF
NA	TRBV2	NA	TRBJ2-4	TGTGCCAGCAGTGATCTAGCTGGTGGCAAAAACATTCAGTACTTC	CASSDLAGGKNIQYF
TRBD2	TRBV5-1	few	TRBJ2-7	TGCGCCAGCAGCTTGTGGGGACTAGCGGGGGGCACGGGGGAGCAGTACTTC	CASSLWGLAGGTGEQYF
NA	TRBV12-5	NA	TRBJ1-5	TGTGCTAGTGGTCCGCGTGATGTGAGGTCCTCCGTAAGCAATCAGCCCCAGCATTTT	CASGPRDVRSSVSNQPQHF
TRBD2	TRBV28	few	TRBJ2-5	TGTGCCAGCAGTTCCTTCCCGGGGACTAGCGGGAGTGGAGAGACCCAGTACTTC	CASSSFPGTSGSGETQYF
NA	TRBV29-1	NA	TRBJ1-1	TGCAGCGTTGAGGGAGTTGAAGCTTTCTTT	CSVEGVEAFF